This T cell receptor beta chain originates from a study of T cells in Graves' hyperthyroidism and ophthalmopathy. Amplified TCR beta CDR3 regions came from RNA transcripts. HTBI primers were the set used in a first-round RT-PCR of the TCR CDR3. Each CDR3 protein is one row after TCRdb ran MiXCR on the multiplex PCR reads. Among about 600,000 distinct CDR3 sequences, roughly a sixth were seen once, and the ten largest hold 2.5% to 4%. This CDR3 is 14 amino acids long. Trimming shortened V by 10 bases and J by 0 bases, and 14 bases separated the two germline ends. Germline CDR1 is MNHNS and CDR2 is SASEGT.

The chain employs TRBV6-1 and TRBJ2-3; D is uncertain. The clonotype was recovered from a woman in her thirties or forties with Graves' ophthalmopathy. The sample comprised blood. Written as DNA, the CDR3 is TGTGCCACCTCCCCGGTGATTAGCACAGATACGCAGTATTTT. This gives the protein CATSPVISTDTQYF.